These T cell receptor beta chains were read from a single sample in a study of blood T cell repertoires in COVID-19. Clones were read by immunoSEQ multiplex PCR, and TCRdb kept only the in-frame ones, dropping some. The sample shows around 27,000 clones, around 87% of them seen only once. The sequencing input was peripheral blood. The receptors originated from a man aged 55-75 years with acute or convalescent COVID-19. CDR3s include the opening cysteine and the closing phenylalanine or tryptophan. Each record gives: J gene, clone size, V gene, CDR3 protein. A clone size is listed for some rows: how often the clone was seen (once, few, many), or a class if it is expanded.

>TRBJ1-4|NA|TRBV18
CASSPLRVDSTNEKLFF
>TRBJ1-1|once|TRBV5-1
CASSNTGTDTEAFF
>TRBJ2-6|NA|TRBV6-4
CASSDQAGANVLTF
>TRBJ1-1|NA|TRBV10-1
CASSTGQTDTEAFF
>TRBJ2-7|NA|TRBV12-3/TRBV12-4
CASRLPGTYEQYF
>TRBJ2-3|NA|TRBV7-9
CASSLGLAGRTDTQYF
>TRBJ2-1|NA|TRBV15
CATSPDRSVDEQFF
>TRBJ1-2|NA|TRBV10-3
CAISDRLRRDGYTF
>TRBJ1-2|NA|TRBV27
CASSLSPLEGALYGYTF
>TRBJ1-1|NA|TRBV10-2
CASSEMTSNTEAFF
>TRBJ2-1|NA|TRBV3-1/TRBV3-2
CASTVAGRVEQFF
>TRBJ1-5|NA|TRBV10-2
CASSTAGGNQPQHF
>TRBJ1-2|NA|TRBV11-2
CASSLVRQGNYGYTF
>TRBJ2-2|NA|TRBV11-2
CASSSRGGVATGELFF
>TRBJ1-5|NA|TRBV6-5
CASSWDRAQPQHF
>TRBJ1-1|NA|TRBV6-5
CASQGRMNTEAFF
>TRBJ2-1|NA|TRBV11-2
CASSLGLNEQFF
>TRBJ1-6|NA|TRBV5-6
CASSLAGNYNSPLHF
>TRBJ1-1|NA|TRBV13
CASSFEGWNTEAFF
>TRBJ1-2|NA|TRBV18
CASSPPPGQGHNYGYTF
>TRBJ1-1|NA|TRBV9
CASSQAGGVTEAFF
>TRBJ1-5|NA|TRBV7-8
CASSDGTPDNQPQHF
>TRBJ2-7|NA|TRBV18
CASSPGGATYEQYF
>TRBJ2-5|NA|TRBV5-6
CASSLNQGWETQYF
>TRBJ1-1|NA|TRBV27
CASSISGGTEAFF
>TRBJ1-2|NA|TRBV11-2
CASSLGPRGYTF
>TRBJ2-3|NA|TRBV7-8
CASSRERGSTDTQYF
>TRBJ1-5|NA|TRBV24-1
CATSGDSHSNQPQHF
>TRBJ1-3|NA|TRBV6-5
CASSSYDRAGGNTIYF
>TRBJ2-3|NA|TRBV5-6
CASRSGLGGDTQYF
>TRBJ2-1|NA|TRBV7-9
CASSLVGPVGANEQFF
>TRBJ2-5|NA|TRBV4-1
CASSQANLAEQETQYF
>TRBJ1-2|NA|TRBV19
CASSIDAGGYGYTF
>TRBJ1-3|NA|TRBV6-5
CASSMTGGTGNTIYF
>TRBJ2-1|few|TRBV5-1
CASSPPQGEQFF
>TRBJ2-1|once|TRBV7-2
CASSPAYNEQFF
>TRBJ2-1|NA|TRBV18
CASSPPAGAYNEQFF
>TRBJ2-7|NA|TRBV7-9
CASSREGEQYF
>TRBJ1-1|NA|TRBV7-9
CASSLGQGARFTEAFF
>TRBJ2-7|NA|TRBV29-1
CSVGGTGVIEQYF
>TRBJ2-2|NA|TRBV7-2
CASSLQVGTGELFF
>TRBJ2-2|once|TRBV5-1
CASSGTGGAWETGELFF
>TRBJ1-2|NA|TRBV2
CASSESPGQGLVYGYTF
>TRBJ2-7|NA|TRBV27
CASSLLGQASYEQYF
>TRBJ2-3|NA|TRBV6-5
CASASGSAQYF
>TRBJ2-2|NA|TRBV5-1
CASSEGAGNTGELFF
>TRBJ1-3|NA|TRBV28
CASSLITASGNTIYF
>TRBJ1-2|NA|TRBV6-5
CASSYSPTGINGYTF
>TRBJ2-7|once|TRBV18
CASSPSQGSYEQYF
>TRBJ1-2|NA|TRBV30
CAWSDPRGLNYGYTF
>TRBJ1-4|NA|TRBV5-1
CASSLDSSNEKLFF
>TRBJ1-4|NA|TRBV18
CASSPINEKLFF
>TRBJ1-5|NA|TRBV11-2
CASSPTGMEPQHF
>TRBJ2-1|few|TRBV15
CATSRDPSGRIANEQFF
>TRBJ1-4|NA|TRBV30
CAWTGQGKSEKLFF
>TRBJ2-1|NA|TRBV11-2
CASSLGTQGEQFF
>TRBJ2-7|NA|TRBV7-9
CASSLGTVGEQYF
>TRBJ2-7|NA|TRBV3-1/TRBV3-2
CASSKGQGGIYEQYF
>TRBJ1-2|NA|TRBV24-1
CATSDSDREGAGYTF
>TRBJ1-1|NA|TRBV19
CASSRDRVDTEAFF